This entry lists 14 T cell receptor beta chains sequenced from one sample in a study of beta chain features in type 1 diabetes. Investigators reverse transcribed all isolated RNA, so they sequenced expressed TCRB transcripts. The assay was immunoSEQ multiplex PCR, and TCRdb's table has in-frame clones only and misses some. The profile shows about 160,000 clones, less than 9.5% of them singletons. The specimen sequenced was central memory CD4+ T cells from blood. The receptor set was obtained from a man between 18 and 35 years old in good health.

The rearrangement uses TRBV9 and TRBJ2-1; D is possibly TRBD2 (5 bases). The CDR3 totals 13 residues. The germline CDR1 and CDR2 sequences are SGDLS and YYNGEE. V lost 1 base to trimming and J lost 5 bases, with 7 bases between them. The CDR3 region has the DNA TGTGCCAGCAGCGTACGGGGAGACAATGAGCAGTTCTTC. Encoded protein: CASSVRGDNEQFF.

The gene calls are TRBV6-1 and TRBJ2-5; D possibly corresponds to TRBD2 (6 bases). The CDR3 runs to 14 residues. V was pared by 7 bases and J by 4 bases, with 16 bases between. Germline CDR1 reads MNHNS; CDR2 reads SASEGT. CDR3 DNA sequence: TGTGCCAGCAACAAAGAACTAGCAGGAGAGACCCAGTACTTC. It is translated as CASNKELAGETQYF.

This clone was recorded a few times. V is TRBV7-9 and J is TRBJ1-6; 8 bases map to TRBD1. This CDR3 spans 17 amino acids. Unmatched junction bases numbered 11, after V lost 5 bases and J lost 5 bases. Germline V CDR1 and CDR2: SEHNR, FQNEAQ (reference sequence). The CDR3 loop is CASSLGTGPLNNSPLHF. The CDR3 DNA sequence: TGTGCCAGCAGCCTTGGGACAGGTCCTTTAAATAATTCACCCCTCCACTTT. The entire variable domain, with the rest obtained from reference TRBV7-9 and TRBJ1-6, is as follows: DTGVSQNPRHKITKRGQNVTFRCDPISEHNRLYWYRQTLGQGPEFLTYFQNEAQLEKSRLLSDRFSAERPKGSFSTLEIQRTEQGDSAMYLCASSLGTGPLNNSPLHFGNGTRLTVT.

The table lists this clone with many counts. CDR3 DNA sequence: TGCAGCGTTGAAGTATCTCTATACCGACAGGGGGCCCGGACCTACGAGCAGTACTTC. It encodes CSVEVSLYRQGARTYEQYF. The chain links TRBV29-1 to TRBJ2-7; 10 bases line up with TRBD1. V lost 1 base to trimming and J lost 2 bases; unmatched junction nucleotides: 17. Germline V gene data show CDR1 as SQVTM and CDR2 as ANQGSEA. This CDR3 contains 19 residues.

The rearrangement links TRBV7-9 to TRBJ1-1, with D hard to call. Trimming took off 5 bases at V and 0 bases at J, with 10 bases between the two ends. This CDR3 is 14 amino acids long. Germline V lookup: CDR1 SEHNR, CDR2 FQNEAQ (reference sequence). The CDR3, as DNA: TGTGCCAGCAGCCTCGGGATCATGAACACTGAAGCTTTCTTT. Amino acid sequence: CASSLGIMNTEAFF.

This clone has at least ten counts. The gene calls are TRBV4-2 and TRBJ1-2; D gene ambiguous. Looked up from germline, CDR1 is LGHNA and CDR2 is YNFKEQ. Trimming removed 0 bases at V and 0 bases at J, with 14 bases between. CDR3 length: 17 residues. CDR3 region: CASSQDRVTGTNYGYTF. The CDR3 DNA reads as TGTGCCAGCAGCCAAGATCGGGTTACGGGAACTAACTATGGCTACACCTTC.

CDR3 DNA sequence: TGCGCCAGCAGCCCCCAGCTAGCGGGAAAAGAGACCCAGTACTTC. Translating gives CASSPQLAGKETQYF. J is TRBJ2-5 and V is TRBV5-1, with 9 bases aligning to TRBD2. V lost 4 bases and J lost 3; bases outside the gene matches: 7. The CDR3 has 15 amino acids. Germline CDR1 SGHRS, CDR2 YFSETQ. Filled out from reference TRBV5-1 and TRBJ2-5, the complete variable domain reads KAGVTQTPRYLIKTRGQQVTLSCSPISGHRSVSWYQQTPGQGLQFLFEYFSETQRNKGNFPGRFSGRQFSNSRSEMNVSTLELGDSALYLCASSPQLAGKETQYFGPGTRLLVL.

This clone was observed a few times. This chain connects TRBV7-2 to TRBJ2-1; 10 bases fit TRBD2. With 1 base clipped from V and 0 bases from J, the junction kept 9 bases outside the gene matches. This CDR3 has 19 residues. The germline V gene encodes CDR1 SGHTA and CDR2 FQGNSA. The CDR3 coding sequence is TGTGCCAGCAGCTTAGTAAAGCTAGCGGGGGTCGTCTCCTACAATGAGCAGTTCTTC. It codes for CASSLVKLAGVVSYNEQFF.

This clone was detected ten times or more. As DNA, the CDR3 is TGCAGCGCTGGGTGGTCGGGCACTGAAGCTTTCTTT. It encodes CSAGWSGTEAFF. V gene TRBV29-1 combines with J gene TRBJ1-1; no firm D call. Trimming took 7 bases from V and 4 from J, leaving 13 bases between them. The CDR3 has 12 amino acids. The germline CDR1 and CDR2 sequences are SQVTM and ANQGSEA.

This clone was seen more than once but under ten times. The rearrangement joins TRBV27 to TRBJ2-7, with D perhaps matching TRBD2 (5 bases). V shed 5 bases and J shed 6 bases, with 11 bases lying between them. Germline values: CDR1 MNHEY, CDR2 SMNVEV (reference sequence). The CDR3 has 12 residues. Here the CDR3 DNA reads TGTGCCAGCAGTCACTCTGGAGGCGAGCAGTACTTC. It codes for CASSHSGGEQYF.

This clone has more than one count but fewer than ten. The chain combines TRBV7-2 with TRBJ2-5, with TRBD2 identical over 13 bases. The trim removed 5 bases at V and 4 bases at J, leaving 7 bases unmatched. This CDR3 has 16 amino acids. From germline, CDR1 is SGHTA and CDR2 FQGNSA. This CDR3 is CASSPMGLAGPETQYF. The CDR3, as DNA: TGTGCCAGCAGCCCTATGGGACTAGCGGGGCCAGAGACCCAGTACTTC.

The V and J genes are TRBV30 and TRBJ1-1; 8 bases align to TRBD1. Per germline, CDR1 GTSNPN and CDR2 SVGIG (reference sequence). J lost 4 bases, V lost 7 bases, and 5 bases had no gene match. The CDR3 extends over 12 amino acids. CDR3 region: CALDRVSTEAFF. In DNA, the CDR3 is TGTGCCTTGGACAGGGTTAGCACTGAAGCTTTCTTT.

This clone was counted ten times or more. V usage is TRBV7-2 and J usage is TRBJ2-5; tentative D call: TRBD2 (5 bases). V dropped 3 bases and J dropped 1 base, with 6 bases sitting between them. The CDR3 consists of 13 residues. CDR1 and CDR2 (germline): SGHTA, FQGNSA. In DNA, the CDR3 is TGTGCCAGCAGCTTCGGGATCCAAGAGACCCAGTACTTC. This encodes CASSFGIQETQYF.

Ten or more counts support this clone. This chain links TRBV18 with TRBJ1-1; TRBD1 aligns across 7 bases. Trimming took 4 bases from V and 2 from J; bases not matched to a gene: 13. The CDR3 covers 17 residues. Per the germline V gene, CDR1 is KGHSH and CDR2 is LQKENI. This chain's CDR3 is CASSLETPGTDNTEAFF. The CDR3 DNA is TGTGCCAGCTCACTCGAGACCCCCGGGACAGACAACACTGAAGCTTTCTTT.